A selection of T cell receptor beta chains follows, all from one sample in a study of blood T cell repertoires in COVID-19. Method: immunoSEQ multiplex PCR; TCRdb's copy keeps in-frame clones and lacks some. Of 12,000 to 15,000 clones listed, more than 75% are singletons. Material for sequencing was peripheral blood. The receptor source for this set is a human donor in a cohort sampled during active COVID-19. Each CDR3 is given with its conserved first and last residue. D genes are given only for firm matches. The size entry is marked missing in some rows and otherwise reads once, few, many or a size class.

v_call	d_call	j_call	clone_size	cdr3_aa	cdr3_nt
TRBV19	TRBD1	TRBJ1-5	.	CASSPNADRGYQPQHF	TGTGCCAGTAGTCCAAACGCCGACAGGGGTTACCAGCCCCAGCATTTT
TRBV9	.	TRBJ2-1	.	CASSPRDFPYNEQFF	TGTGCCAGCAGCCCCCGGGACTTCCCCTACAATGAGCAGTTCTTC
TRBV7-9	TRBD1	TRBJ1-6	.	CASSESGGSNNSPLHF	TGTGCCAGCAGTGAATCAGGGGGTAGCAATAATTCACCCCTCCACTTT
TRBV5-4	.	TRBJ2-7	.	CASRLEGAREQYF	TGTGCCAGCAGACTCGAAGGGGCGCGGGAGCAGTACTTC
TRBV6-4	TRBD1	TRBJ2-3	.	CASTPGTGGEQYF	TGTGCCAGCACCCCGGGTACAGGGGGAGAGCAGTATTTT
TRBV4-1	.	TRBJ2-7	.	CASSPITGNEQYF	TGCGCCAGCAGCCCCATCACAGGGAACGAGCAGTACTTC
TRBV5-1	.	TRBJ2-6	.	CASRRDTRSGANVLTF	TGCGCCAGCAGGAGGGACACCCGCTCTGGGGCCAACGTCCTGACTTTC
TRBV2	.	TRBJ2-5	.	CASRPPDSQETQYF	TGTGCCAGCAGACCACCAGACTCACAAGAGACCCAGTACTTC
TRBV7-9	TRBD1	TRBJ1-1	.	CASSPGQGLPGGTEAFF	TGTGCCAGCAGCCCAGGACAGGGGCTACCGGGGGGCACTGAAGCTTTCTTT
TRBV7-9	TRBD1	TRBJ1-2	.	CASSLGTGTGGANGYTF	TGTGCCAGCAGCTTAGGAACCGGGACAGGGGGCGCAAATGGCTACACCTTC
TRBV11-2	TRBD1	TRBJ2-5	.	CASSLGQNEETQYF	TGTGCCAGCAGCTTGGGACAGAACGAAGAGACCCAGTACTTC
TRBV6-1	.	TRBJ2-7	once	CASSEAQDEQYF	TGTGCCAGCAGTGAAGCGCAGGACGAGCAGTACTTC
TRBV30	.	TRBJ1-1	.	CAWSVYRNTEAFF	TGTGCCTGGAGTGTATATCGGAACACTGAAGCTTTCTTT
TRBV6-5	TRBD2	TRBJ2-7	.	CASGPWEGVSYEQYF	TGTGCCAGCGGCCCGTGGGAGGGCGTCTCCTACGAGCAGTACTTC
TRBV10-2	TRBD2	TRBJ2-3	.	CASSEAAGGYTDTQYF	TGCGCCAGCAGTGAGGCAGCGGGGGGGTACACAGATACGCAGTATTTT
TRBV7-2	.	TRBJ2-6	once	CASNPIDTYSGANVLTF	TGTGCCAGCAACCCAATTGACACCTACTCTGGGGCCAACGTCCTGACTTTC
TRBV11-1	.	TRBJ1-1	.	CASSLAGQVRTEAFF	TGTGCCAGCAGCTTAGCGGGGCAAGTACGCACTGAAGCTTTCTTT
TRBV5-1	TRBD1	TRBJ2-2	.	CASSRDSGTGELFF	TGCGCCAGCAGCCGGGACAGCGGAACCGGGGAGCTGTTTTTT
TRBV19	TRBD1	TRBJ2-5	.	CASSPGTGAYQETQYF	TGTGCCAGTAGTCCGGGGACAGGGGCGTACCAAGAGACCCAGTACTTC
TRBV24-1	TRBD2	TRBJ2-7	.	CATSAGVGDEQYF	TGTGCCACCAGCGCGGGAGTCGGGGACGAGCAGTACTTC
TRBV7-9	TRBD1	TRBJ2-7	.	CASSPRQGGFHEQYF	TGTGCCAGCAGCCCCCGACAGGGGGGGTTCCACGAGCAGTACTTC
TRBV6-4	.	TRBJ2-3	.	CASSVGLFTDTQYF	TGTGCCAGCAGTGTGGGCCTATTCACAGATACGCAGTATTTT
TRBV19	.	TRBJ2-3	.	CASSIGGVADTQYF	TGTGCCAGTAGTATAGGCGGGGTGGCAGATACGCAGTATTTT
TRBV19	.	TRBJ2-7	.	CASSISQESYEQYF	TGTGCCAGTAGTATCAGTCAGGAATCCTACGAGCAGTACTTC
TRBV12-3/TRBV12-4	.	TRBJ1-1	.	CASSYYENTEAFF	TGTGCCAGCAGTTACTATGAGAACACTGAAGCTTTCTTT
TRBV7-2	.	TRBJ1-2	.	CASSFGGTDYFNYGYTF	TGTGCCAGCAGCTTTGGGGGGACGGATTATTTTAACTATGGCTACACCTTC
TRBV30	TRBD1	TRBJ2-5	.	CAWDRGNGETQYF	TGTGCCTGGGACAGGGGGAACGGGGAGACCCAGTACTTC
TRBV13	TRBD1	TRBJ2-7	.	CASSVTGERYEQYF	TGTGCCAGCAGCGTTACAGGGGAGCGTTACGAGCAGTACTTC
TRBV5-6	.	TRBJ2-3	.	CASSSTSPLPFTDTQYF	TGTGCCAGCAGCTCCACTAGTCCTCTGCCTTTCACAGATACGCAGTATTTT
TRBV5-6	TRBD2	TRBJ2-7	.	CASSFLAETYEQYF	TGTGCCAGCAGCTTCCTAGCGGAAACCTACGAGCAGTACTTC
TRBV9	.	TRBJ2-1	.	CAHRELDLNEQFF	TGTGCCCACAGGGAACTAGATCTCAATGAGCAGTTCTTC
TRBV19	TRBD1	TRBJ1-2	.	CASIPPRIGTGIFYGYTF	TGTGCCAGTATCCCCCCCCGGATTGGGACAGGGATCTTCTATGGCTACACCTTC
TRBV27	TRBD1	TRBJ2-3	.	CASSIGQGGDTQYF	TGTGCCAGCAGTATTGGACAGGGGGGAGATACGCAGTATTTT
TRBV10-3	.	TRBJ1-2	few	CAISESRESSLPYGYTF	TGTGCCATCAGTGAGTCACGAGAGAGTAGCTTACCCTATGGCTACACCTTC
TRBV19	.	TRBJ2-2	.	CATSLNGGTGELFF	TGTGCCACATCTCTGAACGGGGGCACCGGGGAGCTGTTTTTT
TRBV27	.	TRBJ1-2	.	CASSLGGADYGYTF	TGTGCCAGCAGTTTGGGGGGGGCAGACTATGGCTACACCTTC
TRBV28	TRBD2	TRBJ2-5	.	CASQRVGEGRETQYF	TGTGCCAGCCAGCGAGTGGGGGAGGGCCGTGAGACCCAGTACTTC
TRBV5-4	TRBD1	TRBJ2-7	.	CASSSRQGTGEQYF	TGTGCCAGCAGCTCTCGACAGGGGACTGGGGAGCAGTACTTC
TRBV13	.	TRBJ1-1	.	CASSLELADATEAFF	TGTGCCAGCAGCTTAGAGTTGGCGGATGCCACTGAAGCTTTCTTT
TRBV6-1	TRBD1	TRBJ2-7	.	CASSELPGDRRSYEQYF	TGTGCCAGCAGTGAACTGCCTGGGGACAGGAGATCCTACGAGCAGTACTTC
TRBV7-8	.	TRBJ2-7	.	CASSLVEGYLGDEQYF	TGTGCCAGCAGCCTAGTAGAGGGCTACCTTGGGGACGAGCAGTACTTC
TRBV25-1	TRBD1	TRBJ1-1	.	CASSEMYSDRGWSEAFF	TGTGCCAGCAGTGAAATGTACTCTGACAGGGGGTGGTCTGAAGCTTTCTTT
TRBV4-1	.	TRBJ2-1	once	CASSQDGGRNEQFF	TGCGCCAGCAGCCAAGATGGCGGGCGCAATGAGCAGTTCTTC